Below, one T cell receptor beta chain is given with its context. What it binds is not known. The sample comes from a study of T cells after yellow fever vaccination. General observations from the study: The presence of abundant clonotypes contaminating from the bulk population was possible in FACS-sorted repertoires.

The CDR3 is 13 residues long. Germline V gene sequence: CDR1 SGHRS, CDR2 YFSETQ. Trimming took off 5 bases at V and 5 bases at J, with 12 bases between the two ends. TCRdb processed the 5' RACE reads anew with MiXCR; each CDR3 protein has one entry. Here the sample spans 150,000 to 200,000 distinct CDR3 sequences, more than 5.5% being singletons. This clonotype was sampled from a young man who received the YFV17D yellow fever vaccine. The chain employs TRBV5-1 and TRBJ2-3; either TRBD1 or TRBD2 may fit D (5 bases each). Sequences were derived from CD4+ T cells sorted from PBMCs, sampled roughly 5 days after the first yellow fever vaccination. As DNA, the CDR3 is TGCGCCAGCAGTCCCGGGGCGGAAGATACGCAGTATTTT. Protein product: CASSPGAEDTQYF.